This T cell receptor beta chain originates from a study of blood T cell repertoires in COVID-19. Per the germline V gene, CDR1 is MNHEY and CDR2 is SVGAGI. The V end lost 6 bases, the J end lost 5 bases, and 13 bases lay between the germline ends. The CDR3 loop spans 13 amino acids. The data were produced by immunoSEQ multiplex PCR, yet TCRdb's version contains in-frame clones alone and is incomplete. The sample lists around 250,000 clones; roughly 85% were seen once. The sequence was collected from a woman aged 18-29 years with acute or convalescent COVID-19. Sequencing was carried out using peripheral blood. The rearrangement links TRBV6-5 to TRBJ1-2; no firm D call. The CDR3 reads CASSPSLGYGYTF. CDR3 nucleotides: TGTGCCAGCAGCCCCTCGCTCGGGTATGGCTACACCTTC.